The 25 T cell receptor beta chains given below trace back to one sample, sequenced in a study of T-cell reconstitution after alpha-beta-depleted transplantation in children. A library of TCRbeta sequences, prepared with unique molecular identifiers, was generated. TCRdb used MiXCR to reprocess the PCR reads, holding one entry per CDR3 protein. The data contain a few hundred thousand distinct CDR3 sequences, more than 7.5% of them singletons. Sequencing used PBMCs from the stem cell graft donor, obtained from the stem cell graft. All receptors come from a human donor who donated a stem cell graft to a child with SCID.

This clonotype was counted many times. V is TRBV5-1 and J is TRBJ2-3; TRBD2 matches at 7 bases. CDR3 length equals 16 residues. J lost 0 bases, V lost 2 bases, and 6 bases had no gene match. Germline V CDR1 and CDR2: SGHRS, YFSETQ. In nucleotides, the CDR3 is TGCGCCAGCAGCTTCATGGCGGGGGAGAGCACAGATACGCAGTATTTT. Translation gives CASSFMAGESTDTQYF.

The sample holds a few counts of this clonotype. J is TRBJ2-7 and V is TRBV20-1; a weak D match, TRBD1 (6 bases). Trimming left V 4 bases short and J 1 base short, with 14 bases between. Germline loops: CDR1 DFQATT, CDR2 SNEGSKA (reference sequence). The CDR3 is 14 residues long. The CDR3, as DNA: TGCAGTGCTAAGCCGGGACATAAATCCTACGAGCAGTACTTC. It translates to CSAKPGHKSYEQYF.

This clonotype was recorded at least ten times. V gene TRBV5-1 combines with J gene TRBJ1-1; D gene uncertain. V was shortened by 6 bases and J by 0 bases, with 12 bases between the two germline ends. Germline V gene lookup returns CDR1 SGHRS and CDR2 YFSETQ. The CDR3 length is 14 residues. The CDR3 protein is CASNRIPMNTEAFF. The CDR3 region has the DNA TGCGCCAGCAACCGGATCCCCATGAACACTGAAGCTTTCTTT.

This clonotype was counted ten times or more. The chain carries TRBV12-3 or TRBV12-4 and TRBJ1-3, with D tentatively TRBD1 (5 bases). Trimming took 3 bases from V and 0 from J, leaving 9 bases between them. This CDR3 spans 15 amino acids. The CDR3: CASSFRTGSGNTIYF. CDR3 sequence (DNA): TGTGCCAGCAGTTTCCGTACAGGCTCTGGAAACACCATATATTTT.

This chain links TRBV12-3 or TRBV12-4 with TRBJ1-4, with 7 bases fitting TRBD1. The V and J ends lost 6 bases and 4 bases, in that order; junction bases with no gene match: 8. The CDR3 is 15 amino acids. CDR3 sequence: CASSLGDRVNEKLFF. CDR3 DNA sequence: TGTGCCAGCAGCCTCGGGGACAGAGTTAATGAAAAACTGTTTTTT.

This clonotype was seen ten or more times. The chain uses TRBV7-2 and TRBJ2-2, with D tentatively TRBD1 (6 bases). Germline V gene sequence: CDR1 SGHTA, CDR2 FQGNSA. The V gene lost 8 bases and the J gene lost 1 base, with 11 bases spanning the gap. This CDR3 is built from 14 residues. The CDR3: CASAQQGNTGELFF. The CDR3 nucleotides read TGTGCCAGCGCCCAACAGGGGAACACCGGGGAGCTGTTTTTT.

This clonotype has at least ten counts. The chain couples TRBV20-1 to TRBJ2-7; 9 bases fit TRBD1. Germline trimming cut 0 bases from V and 5 bases from J; bases unmatched to any gene: 8. CDR3 size: 15 residues. Looked up from germline, CDR1 is DFQATT and CDR2 is SNEGSKA (reference sequence). CDR3 protein: CSARERTGASHEQYF. DNA for the CDR3: TGCAGTGCTAGAGAAAGGACAGGGGCCTCTCACGAGCAGTACTTC.

This clonotype occurred many times. The chain carries TRBV27 and TRBJ2-7; TRBD1 agrees at 7 bases. The V and J ends lost 6 bases and 4 bases, in that order; junction bases with no gene match: 9. CDR1 is MNHEY and CDR2 is SMNVEV in the germline V gene (reference sequence). The CDR3 has 14 residues. CDR3 coding DNA: TGTGCCAGCAGCGACCGGGACAGTGAGTACGAGCAGTACTTC. This codes for CASSDRDSEYEQYF.

Ten or more counts support this clonotype. The rearrangement links TRBV20-1 to TRBJ2-7; maybe TRBD1 (6 bases). Germline CDR1 is DFQATT and CDR2 is SNEGSKA (reference sequence). The CDR3 spans 11 residues. Trimming took off 3 bases at V and 6 bases at J, with 9 bases between the two ends. The CDR3 region is CSASGQFEQYF. As DNA, the CDR3 is TGCAGTGCTAGTGGACAGTTCGAGCAGTACTTC.

This clonotype was picked up many times. This chain joins TRBV19 and TRBJ1-3; D remains ambiguous. The V and J ends lost 6 bases and 0 bases respectively, with 15 bases between them. From germline, CDR1 is LNHDA and CDR2 SQIVND (reference sequence). CDR3 length equals 16 residues. For the CDR3, the DNA is TGTGCCAGTAGCACCAGATGGCAAAACTCTGGAAACACCATATATTTT. Translated, it gives CASSTRWQNSGNTIYF. Full variable domain (outside the CDR3, taken from reference TRBV19 and TRBJ1-3): DGGITQSPKYLFRKEGQNVTLSCEQNLNHDAMYWYRQDPGQGLRLIYYSQIVNDFQKGDIAEGYSVSREKKESFPLTVTSAQKNPTAFYLCASSTRWQNSGNTIYFGEGSWLTVV.

This clonotype turned up a few times. The chain combines TRBV20-1 with TRBJ1-6, with no clear D. This CDR3 is 15 amino acids long. Trimming left V 6 bases short and J 0 bases short, with 12 bases between. The germline gives CDR1 DFQATT, CDR2 SNEGSKA (reference sequence). In DNA form, the CDR3 reads TGCAGTGCCTCGGGCAGACCCTCCTATAATTCACCCCTCCACTTT. Its translation is CSASGRPSYNSPLHF.

This clonotype appeared many times. The chain employs TRBV7-6 and TRBJ2-3; D call uncertain. Germline CDR1 reads SGHVS; CDR2 reads FNYEAQ. CDR3 length: 18 amino acids. Trimming removed 3 bases from V and 1 base from J, with 20 bases in between. The CDR3 nucleotides read TGTGCCAGCAGCTTGGTTGTGAGGAGACCCCGGGGCACAGATACGCAGTATTTT. Protein product: CASSLVVRRPRGTDTQYF.

V is TRBV5-1 and J is TRBJ1-2, with a weak D call TRBD1 (5 bases). The CDR3 runs to 13 residues. Trimming stripped 6 bases from V and 5 bases from J, with 14 bases between. Germline assignment: CDR1 SGHRS and CDR2 YFSETQ. DNA for the CDR3: TGCGCCAGCAAAGCCGGGACGGGATATGGCTACACCTTC. As protein: CASKAGTGYGYTF. Looking up the rest from reference TRBV5-1 and TRBJ1-2 gives the full variable domain: KAGVTQTPRYLIKTRGQQVTLSCSPISGHRSVSWYQQTPGQGLQFLFEYFSETQRNKGNFPGRFSGRQFSNSRSEMNVSTLELGDSALYLCASKAGTGYGYTFGSGTRLTVV.

CDR3 amino acids: CASREYTDGYTF. CDR3 in DNA: TGTGCCAGCAGAGAGTATACGGATGGCTACACCTTC. The chain employs TRBV2 and TRBJ1-2; D is unresolved. This CDR3 is 12 amino acids long. Looked up from germline, CDR1 is SNHLY and CDR2 is FYNNEI. V shed 6 bases and J shed 6 bases, with 11 bases lying between them.

This clonotype was recorded many times. The chain is built from TRBV5-6 and TRBJ1-1, with D maybe TRBD1 (5 bases). The CDR3 is made up of 16 amino acids. Germline CDR1 reads SGHDT; CDR2 reads YYEEEE. V dropped 0 bases and J dropped 6 bases, with 18 bases sitting between them. CDR3 in DNA: TGTGCCAGCAGCTTGGGTGGGGGAATTAGAGCCGCTGAAGCTTTCTTT. Translation: CASSLGGGIRAAEAFF.

This clonotype was detected many times. CDR3 in amino acids: CASSFQWGDTEAFF. CDR3 sequence (DNA): TGTGCCAGCAGTTTTCAATGGGGGGACACTGAAGCTTTCTTT. This chain joins TRBV27 and TRBJ1-1, with D perhaps TRBD1 (5 bases). CDR3 length equals 14 residues. V lost 3 bases, J lost 3 bases, and 11 bases lay in between. Germline CDR1 MNHEY, CDR2 SMNVEV (reference sequence).

In its sample, this clonotype was seen a few times. The chain combines TRBV12-3 or TRBV12-4 with TRBJ2-2, with D possibly TRBD1 on 5 matching bases. The CDR3 totals 14 residues. V shed 6 bases and J shed 1 base, with 9 bases lying between them. The CDR3 sequence is CASRMTENTGELFF. DNA for the CDR3: TGTGCCAGCAGAATGACAGAGAACACCGGGGAGCTGTTTTTT.

This clonotype was counted ten times or more. The chain joins TRBV5-1 to TRBJ2-1; 8 bases agree with TRBD1. Trimming removed 2 bases from V and 7 bases from J; junction bases left unmatched: 14. This CDR3 comprises 17 residues. CDR1 is SGHRS and CDR2 is YFSETQ in the germline V gene. CDR3 sequence: CASSFLLDRGLVNEQFF. CDR3 in DNA: TGCGCCAGCAGCTTTCTTCTAGACAGGGGACTTGTAAATGAGCAGTTCTTC.

This clonotype showed up many times. The genes are TRBV9 and TRBJ2-5; TRBD1 matches at 9 bases. This CDR3 contains 15 residues. Trimming at V came to 2 bases and at J to 4 bases, leaving 6 bases not matched to a gene. The germline V gene has CDR1 SGDLS and CDR2 YYNGEE. CDR3 protein: CASSVETGGGETQYF. The CDR3 DNA follows: TGTGCCAGCAGCGTGGAAACAGGGGGCGGAGAGACCCAGTACTTC.

The chain is built from TRBV30 and TRBJ2-3; a weak D match, TRBD2 (6 bases). V was trimmed by 5 bases and J by 2 bases, leaving 8 bases between them. Germline V CDR1 and CDR2: GTSNPN, SVGIG (reference sequence). CDR3 length equals 12 residues. The CDR3 DNA is TGTGCCTGGGGAGGGGACACAGATACGCAGTATTTT. Its protein product is CAWGGDTDTQYF.

This clonotype came up many times. The chain has TRBV20-1 and TRBJ1-1, with D perhaps TRBD1 (6 bases). This CDR3 spans 14 amino acids. V gave up 7 bases and J gave up 5 bases, with 20 bases separating them. From germline, CDR1 is DFQATT and CDR2 SNEGSKA (reference sequence). The CDR3 is CSGGQGPVGTEAFF. DNA of the CDR3: TGCAGTGGCGGGCAGGGGCCCGTTGGGACTGAAGCTTTCTTT.

This clonotype has a count of ten or more. The rearrangement links TRBV6-5 to TRBJ1-3; the D is unclear. Germline CDR1 reads MNHEY; CDR2 reads SVGAGI. This CDR3 region has 15 residues. The germline V and J ends were trimmed by 2 bases and 0 bases, with 8 bases remaining between them. CDR3 sequence reads: CASSYGPSSGNTIYF. CDR3 in DNA: TGTGCCAGCAGTTACGGGCCGTCCTCTGGAAACACCATATATTTT.

This clonotype was seen more than once but under ten times. V and J are TRBV5-1 and TRBJ2-1; D perhaps matches TRBD1 (6 bases). V lost 0 bases and J 0 bases, leaving 19 bases between the germline ends. Germline V gives CDR1 SGHRS, CDR2 YFSETQ. The CDR3 runs 19 residues. CDR3 in amino acids: CASSLERGRGGSSYNEQFF. CDR3 nucleotide sequence: TGCGCCAGCAGCTTGGAGAGGGGACGAGGGGGAAGCTCCTACAATGAGCAGTTCTTC.

This clonotype has at least ten counts. The chain has TRBV5-1 and TRBJ2-1; 8 bases line up with TRBD1. Germline lookup yields CDR1 SGHRS and CDR2 YFSETQ. The CDR3 extends over 16 amino acids. V trimming: 0 bases; J trimming: 3 bases; junction bases outside the gene matches: 5. Here the CDR3 reads CASSLVAQGGYNEQFF. DNA for the CDR3: TGCGCCAGCAGCTTGGTAGCACAGGGGGGCTACAATGAGCAGTTCTTC.

This clonotype was observed many times. The chain has TRBV29-1 and TRBJ1-1, with TRBD1 matching over 8 bases. The CDR3 covers 14 residues. V lost 4 bases, J lost 4 bases, and 8 bases stayed unmatched. Germline V CDR1 and CDR2: SQVTM, ANQGSEA. For the CDR3, the DNA is TGCAGCGTTGTCCAGGGGGCCGTGACCACTGAAGCTTTCTTT. It specifies CSVVQGAVTTEAFF. Full variable domain (missing parts from reference TRBV29-1 and TRBJ1-1): SAVISQKPSRDICQRGTSLTIQCQVDSQVTMMFWYRQQPGQSLTLIATANQGSEATYESGFVIDKFPISRPNLTFSTLTVSNMSPEDSSIYLCSVVQGAVTTEAFFGQGTRLTVV.